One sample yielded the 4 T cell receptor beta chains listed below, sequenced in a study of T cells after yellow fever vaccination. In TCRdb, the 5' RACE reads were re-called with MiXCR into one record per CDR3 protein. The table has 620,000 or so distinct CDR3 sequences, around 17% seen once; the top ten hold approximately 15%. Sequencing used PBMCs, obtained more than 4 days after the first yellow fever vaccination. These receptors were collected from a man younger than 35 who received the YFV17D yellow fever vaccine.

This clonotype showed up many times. CDR3 residues: CASRLRGGLTGELFF. CDR3 sequence (DNA): TGTGCCAGCAGGTTGCGGGGGGGCCTCACCGGGGAGCTGTTTTTT. J is TRBJ2-2 and V is TRBV27; 9 bases are a match to TRBD2. The CDR3 has 15 amino acids. V was clipped by 6 bases and J by 4 bases; unmatched bases: 6. The germline V gene has CDR1 MNHEY and CDR2 SMNVEV (reference sequence).

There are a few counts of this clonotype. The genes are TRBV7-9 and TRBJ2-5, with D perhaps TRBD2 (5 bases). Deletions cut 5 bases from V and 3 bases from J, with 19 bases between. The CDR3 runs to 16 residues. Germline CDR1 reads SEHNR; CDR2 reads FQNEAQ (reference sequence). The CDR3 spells CASSQGLGLSKETQYF. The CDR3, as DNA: TGTGCCAGCAGCCAAGGGCTAGGACTTTCCAAAGAGACCCAGTACTTC.

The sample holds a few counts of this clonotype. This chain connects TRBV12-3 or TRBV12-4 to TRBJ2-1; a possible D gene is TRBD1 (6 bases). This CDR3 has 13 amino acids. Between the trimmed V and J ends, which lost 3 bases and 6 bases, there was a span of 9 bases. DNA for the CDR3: TGTGCCAGCAGTTTCGTGGACAGCAATGAGCAGTTCTTC. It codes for CASSFVDSNEQFF.

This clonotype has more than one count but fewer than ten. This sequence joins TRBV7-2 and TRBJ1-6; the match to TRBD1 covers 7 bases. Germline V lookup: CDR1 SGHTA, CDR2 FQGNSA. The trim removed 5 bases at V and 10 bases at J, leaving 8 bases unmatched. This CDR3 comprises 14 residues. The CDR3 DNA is TGTGCCAGCAGCCCGTACGACAGGGAGTCACCCCTCCACTTT. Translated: CASSPYDRESPLHF.